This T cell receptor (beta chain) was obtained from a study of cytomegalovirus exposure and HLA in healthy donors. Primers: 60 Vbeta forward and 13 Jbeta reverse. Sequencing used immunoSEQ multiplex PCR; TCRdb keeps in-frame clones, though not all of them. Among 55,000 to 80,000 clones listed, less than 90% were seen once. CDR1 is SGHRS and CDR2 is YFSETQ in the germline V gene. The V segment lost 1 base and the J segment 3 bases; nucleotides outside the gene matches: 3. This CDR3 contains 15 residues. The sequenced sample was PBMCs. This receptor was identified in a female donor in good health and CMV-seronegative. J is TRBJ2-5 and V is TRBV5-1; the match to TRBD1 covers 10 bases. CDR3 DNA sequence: TGCGCCAGCAGCTTGTATGGACAGGGGGAAGAGACCCAGTACTTC. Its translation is CASSLYGQGEETQYF. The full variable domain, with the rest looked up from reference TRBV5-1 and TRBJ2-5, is KAGVTQTPRYLIKTRGQQVTLSCSPISGHRSVSWYQQTPGQGLQFLFEYFSETQRNKGNFPGRFSGRQFSNSRSEMNVSTLELGDSALYLCASSLYGQGEETQYFGPGTRLLVL.